Sequencing of this T cell receptor beta chain was carried out in a study of Graves' ophthalmopathy and Graves' hyperthyroidism. The CDR3 spans 14 residues. Between the trimmed V and J ends, which lost 5 bases and 7 bases, there was a span of 17 bases. Per germline, CDR1 SEHNR and CDR2 FQNEAQ (reference sequence). This clonotype came up many times. Antigen specificity is unknown. RNA transcripts were the template, and TCR beta CDR3 regions were amplified from them. The authors performed first-round RT-PCR with HTBI primers and then a second-round multiplex PCR. TCRdb used MiXCR to reprocess the multiplex PCR reads, holding one entry per CDR3 protein. This table holds about 1.2 million distinct CDR3 sequences, 36% found once. Points from the study as a whole: Most expanded clonotypes from thyroid (those above 0.001 frequency) were also found in blood.

This clonotype originated in an adult man with Graves' hyperthyroidism. Specimen: peripheral blood or thyroid tissue (not recorded which). This sequence joins TRBV7-9 and TRBJ2-5, with D perhaps TRBD1 (6 bases). The CDR3 spells CASSPEDSVGTQYF. The CDR3 nucleotides are TGTGCCAGCAGCCCCGAGGACAGCGTAGGGACCCAGTACTTC.